This T cell receptor beta chain was profiled in a study of cytomegalovirus exposure and HLA in healthy donors. CDR1 and CDR2 (germline): GTSNPN, SVGIG (reference sequence). V shed 5 bases, J shed 5 bases, and the junction held 3 bases outside the gene matches. The CDR3 runs 13 residues. The repertoire was sequenced with immunoSEQ multiplex PCR; TCRdb's copy has only in-frame clones and lacks some. The table shows 110,000 or so clones, with roughly nine tenths occurring only once. This TCR derives from a young man in good health and CMV-seropositive. The J gene is TRBJ1-5, the V gene TRBV30; the match to TRBD1 covers 10 bases. What was sequenced was PBMCs. The CDR3 DNA follows: TGTGCCTGGGGAGGACAGGGGGATCAGCCCCAGCATTTT. Its translation: CAWGGQGDQPQHF.